The 20 T cell receptor beta chains in this list originate from one sample, sequenced in a study of control samples from healthy donors and cancer patients. Measured with immunoSEQ multiplex PCR; TCRdb has only the in-frame clones, and not every one. The sample has some 44,000 clones, just over 70% seen once. Sequencing was carried out using formalin-fixed, paraffin-embedded tissue. These receptors all stem from a male donor with melanoma.

The rearrangement uses TRBV15 and TRBJ2-2; D not resolved. This CDR3 spans 15 amino acids. The germline V and J ends were trimmed by 1 base and 2 bases, with 8 bases remaining between them. Germline V lookup: CDR1 LNHNV, CDR2 YYDKDF (reference sequence). The CDR3 bases are TGTGCCACCAGCAGAGCAGTCGGCAACACCGGGGAGCTGTTTTTT. Translated, it gives CATSRAVGNTGELFF.

The J gene is TRBJ1-4, the V gene TRBV20-1, with a tentative D call TRBD1 (5 bases). This CDR3 has 13 residues. Germline CDR1 reads DFQATT; CDR2 reads SNEGSKA (reference sequence). V lost 3 bases and J 6 bases, leaving 11 bases between the germline ends. CDR3 nucleotides: TGCAGTGCTAGTAGAGACAGTGATGAAAAACTGTTTTTT. Amino acid sequence: CSASRDSDEKLFF.

This clone rates as medium-sized. The gene calls are TRBV27 and TRBJ2-1, with TRBD1 identical over 9 bases. The V gene's germline CDR1 is MNHEY and CDR2 SMNVEV (reference sequence). Trimming at V came to 5 bases and at J to 8 bases, leaving 7 bases not matched to a gene. The CDR3 has 14 amino acids. Written as DNA, the CDR3 is TGTGCCAGCAGTCCCGGGACAGGGTTTGATGAGCAGTTCTTC. It encodes CASSPGTGFDEQFF.

The chain couples TRBV28 to TRBJ2-5, with D hard to call. Germline lookup yields CDR1 MDHEN and CDR2 SYDVKM. V was pared by 3 bases and J by 0 bases, with 8 bases between. The CDR3 has 14 residues. The CDR3 here is CASSFSYNQETQYF. CDR3 sequence (DNA): TGTGCCAGCAGTTTTTCGTATAACCAAGAGACCCAGTACTTC.

By its share, this clone is large. The chain combines TRBV2 with TRBJ2-1; TRBD1 might be the D (6 bases). The CDR3 length is 15 residues. The ends were cut back, 3 bases at V and 10 bases at J, with 19 bases in the middle. Germline V gives CDR1 SNHLY, CDR2 FYNNEI. Here the CDR3 DNA reads TGTGCCAGCAGTGAGTGGGACACGACGTCCGGCGAGCAGTTCTTC. It specifies CASSEWDTTSGEQFF.

In regard to this clone: A much larger clone is a single base away; this may be a read error. The chain carries TRBV7-3 and TRBJ2-2; D is unresolved. V shed 5 bases and J shed 6 bases, with 13 bases lying between them. The CDR3 runs to 14 residues. CDR1 and CDR2 from the germline V gene are SGHTA and FQGTGA. Here the CDR3 reads CASSPIGGPGELFF. The CDR3 DNA follows: TGTGCCAGCAGCCCGATAGGTGGGCCCGGGGAGCTGTTTTTT.

The chain uses TRBV12-3 or TRBV12-4 and TRBJ1-6; no clear D gene. The CDR3 runs to 13 residues. The germline V and J ends were trimmed by 0 bases and 5 bases, with 2 bases remaining between them. The CDR3: CASSLADNSPLHF. Here the CDR3 DNA reads TGTGCCAGCAGTTTAGCTGATAATTCACCCCTCCACTTT.

The chain uses TRBV6-4 and TRBJ1-2; D not resolved. V gave up 4 bases and J gave up 7 bases, with 16 bases separating them. The CDR3 has 14 amino acids. Germline V gene sequence: CDR1 MRHNA, CDR2 SNTAGT. The CDR3: CASSVLEGVGGYTF. CDR3 nucleotides: TGTGCCAGCAGTGTGTTGGAGGGTGTAGGTGGCTACACCTTC.

This clone was counted a few times. The chain couples TRBV3-1 (or the pseudogene TRBV3-2) to TRBJ2-1; the D is unclear. The V gene lost 4 bases and the J gene lost 1 base, with 8 bases spanning the gap. Germline V gene sequence: CDR1 LGHDT, CDR2 YNNKEL (reference sequence). The CDR3 runs to 14 residues. CDR3 sequence reads: CASSRGFSYNEQFF. The CDR3 nucleotides are TGTGCCAGCAGCCGGGGTTTTTCCTACAATGAGCAGTTCTTC.

This clone is medium-sized. This chain joins TRBV13 and TRBJ2-6, with D possibly matching TRBD1 (5 bases). V was trimmed by 2 bases and J by 0 bases, leaving 11 bases between them. The CDR3 covers 17 residues. Germline values: CDR1 PRHDT, CDR2 FYEKMQ (reference sequence). The CDR3: CASSLTGRTSGANVLTF. CDR3 bases: TGTGCCAGCAGCTTAACAGGCCGGACCTCTGGGGCCAACGTCCTGACTTTC.

This clone turned up a few times. This chain joins TRBV3-1 (or the pseudogene TRBV3-2) and TRBJ2-3, with no clear D. Germline values: CDR1 LGHDT, CDR2 YNNKEL (reference sequence). The CDR3 has 11 amino acids. V dropped 4 bases and J dropped 10 bases, with 9 bases sitting between them. In nucleotides, the CDR3 is TGTGCCAGCAGCCTTCAAGGACCGCAGTATTTT. This codes for CASSLQGPQYF.

This clone was recorded a few times. V usage is TRBV21-1 and J usage is TRBJ2-7; the DNA was not used to check the table's D call, TRBD2. TRBV21-1 is tagged as a pseudogene. The CDR3 has 15 residues. CDR3 sequence (DNA): TGTGCCAGCAGCAAAACCCGGGACTGGGACTACGAGCAGTACTTC. This codes for CASSKTRDWDYEQYF.

This clone showed up just a few times. V is TRBV30 and J is TRBJ2-7, with D maybe TRBD2 (6 bases). In germline, CDR1 is GTSNPN, CDR2 SVGIG (reference sequence). V lost 5 bases and J lost 2, with 13 bases in between. CDR3 length: 13 amino acids. CDR3 in amino acids: CAWRLDGTYEQYF. CDR3 DNA sequence: TGTGCCTGGCGACTAGATGGAACCTACGAGCAGTACTTC.

The V gene is TRBV10-2, the J gene TRBJ2-7; D may be TRBD1 (6 bases). V was cut by 6 bases and J by 7 bases, with 19 bases left in between. This CDR3 comprises 14 residues. The germline CDR1 and CDR2 sequences are WSHSY and SAAADI. CDR3 protein: CASSGQPWVREQYF. The CDR3 coding sequence is TGCGCCAGCAGCGGACAGCCCTGGGTGAGGGAGCAGTACTTC.

The chain couples TRBV19 to TRBJ2-6, with a possible D match to TRBD1 (6 bases). V was shortened by 6 bases and J by 2 bases, with 8 bases between the two germline ends. In germline, CDR1 is LNHDA, CDR2 SQIVND (reference sequence). The CDR3 runs 14 residues. CDR3 region: CASSSGAGANVLTF. DNA of the CDR3: TGTGCCAGTAGCTCAGGGGCTGGGGCCAACGTCCTGACTTTC.

This rearrangement joins TRBV7-9 to TRBJ1-4, with 10 bases lining up with TRBD1. The CDR3 loop spans 14 amino acids. V lost 5 bases to trimming and J lost 6 bases; unmatched junction nucleotides: 3. In germline, CDR1 is SEHNR, CDR2 FQNEAQ (reference sequence). CDR3 loop: CASSQDRGDEKLFF. As DNA, the CDR3 is TGTGCCAGCAGCCAGGACAGGGGGGATGAAAAACTGTTTTTT.

This clone was seen only a few times. The chain couples TRBV19 to TRBJ2-7, with 13 positions matching TRBD2. After removal of 6 bases from V and 3 bases from J, the junction contained 5 bases not matched to a gene. The CDR3 loop spans 15 amino acids. Germline-derived CDR1 and CDR2 are LNHDA and SQIVND (reference sequence). As DNA, the CDR3 is TGTGCCAGTAGGCCCAGACTAGCGGGAGGCTACGAGCAGTACTTC. It is translated as CASRPRLAGGYEQYF.

The CDR3 DNA sequence: TGTGCCAGCAGCTTAGGCGTCGGGGGCCACACTGAAGCTTTCTTT. It yields the protein CASSLGVGGHTEAFF. The V gene is TRBV7-9, the J gene TRBJ1-1; D perhaps matches TRBD1 (6 bases). From germline, CDR1 is SEHNR and CDR2 FQNEAQ (reference sequence). This CDR3 contains 15 residues. The V gene lost 1 base and the J gene lost 3 bases, with 12 bases spanning the gap.

As concerns this clone: This specimen includes other DNA sequences encoding the same CDR3. This chain uses TRBV18 with TRBJ2-5; D is undetermined. Germline V gene sequence: CDR1 KGHSH, CDR2 LQKENI. The CDR3 has 12 amino acids. Trimming stripped 6 bases from V and 0 bases from J, with 5 bases between. CDR3 loop: CASSPYQETQYF. For the CDR3, the DNA is TGTGCCAGCTCTCCGTACCAAGAGACCCAGTACTTC. The variable domain in full, completed from reference TRBV18 and TRBJ2-5, reads NAGVMQNPRHLVRRRGQEARLRCSPMKGHSHVYWYRQLPEEGLKFMVYLQKENIIDESGMPKERFSAEFPKEGPSILRIQQVVRGDSAAYFCASSPYQETQYFGPGTRLLVL.

The genes are TRBV5-6 and TRBJ1-5; 9 bases fit TRBD1. Germline CDR1 SGHDT, CDR2 YYEEEE. V dropped 1 base and J dropped 11; count of bases not matched to a gene: 7. This CDR3 contains 14 residues. The CDR3 DNA is TGTGCCAGCAGCTTGCGACAGGGGGTTCGGGCCCAGCATTTT. This gives the protein CASSLRQGVRAQHF.